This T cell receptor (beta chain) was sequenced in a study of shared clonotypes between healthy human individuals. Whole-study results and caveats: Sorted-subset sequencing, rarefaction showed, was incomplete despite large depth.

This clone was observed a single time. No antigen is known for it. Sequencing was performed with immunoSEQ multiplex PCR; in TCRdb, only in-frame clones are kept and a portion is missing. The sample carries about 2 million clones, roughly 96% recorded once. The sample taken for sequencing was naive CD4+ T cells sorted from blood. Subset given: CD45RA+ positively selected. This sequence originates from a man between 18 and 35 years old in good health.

The CDR3 sequence is CASSEGQDVPEAFF. DNA of the CDR3: TGTGCCAGCAGCGAGGGACAGGATGTGCCCGAAGCTTTCTTT. The chain links TRBV5-4 to TRBJ1-1, with 8 bases identical to TRBD1. This CDR3 has 14 amino acids. Germline trimming cut 4 bases from V and 8 bases from J; bases unmatched to any gene: 10. The V gene's germline CDR1 is SGHNT and CDR2 YYREEE (reference sequence).